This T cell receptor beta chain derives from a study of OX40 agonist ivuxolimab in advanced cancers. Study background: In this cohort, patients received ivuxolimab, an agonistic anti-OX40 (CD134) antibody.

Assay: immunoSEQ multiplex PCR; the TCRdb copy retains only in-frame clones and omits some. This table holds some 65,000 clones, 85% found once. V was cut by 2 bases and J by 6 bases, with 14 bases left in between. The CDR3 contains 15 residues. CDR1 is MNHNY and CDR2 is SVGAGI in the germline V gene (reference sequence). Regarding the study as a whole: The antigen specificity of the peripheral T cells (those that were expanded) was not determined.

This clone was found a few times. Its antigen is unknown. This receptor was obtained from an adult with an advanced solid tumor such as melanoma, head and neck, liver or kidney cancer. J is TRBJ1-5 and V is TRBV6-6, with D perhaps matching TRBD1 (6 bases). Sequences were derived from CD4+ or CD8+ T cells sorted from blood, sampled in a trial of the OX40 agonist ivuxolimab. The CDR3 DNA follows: TGTGCCAGCAGTTACGGGGGGGGGCGAGGTCAGCCCCAGCATTTT. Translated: CASSYGGGRGQPQHF.